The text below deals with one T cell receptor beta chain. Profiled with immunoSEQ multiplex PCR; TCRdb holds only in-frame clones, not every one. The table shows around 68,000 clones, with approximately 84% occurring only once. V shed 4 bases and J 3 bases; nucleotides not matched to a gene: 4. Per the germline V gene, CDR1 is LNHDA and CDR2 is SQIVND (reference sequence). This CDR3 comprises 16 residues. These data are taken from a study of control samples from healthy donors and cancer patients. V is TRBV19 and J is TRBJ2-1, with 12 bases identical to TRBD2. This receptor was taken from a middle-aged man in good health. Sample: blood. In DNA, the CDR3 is TGTGCCAGTAGTAAACGGACTAGCGGGATCTACAATGAGCAGTTCTTC. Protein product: CASSKRTSGIYNEQFF.